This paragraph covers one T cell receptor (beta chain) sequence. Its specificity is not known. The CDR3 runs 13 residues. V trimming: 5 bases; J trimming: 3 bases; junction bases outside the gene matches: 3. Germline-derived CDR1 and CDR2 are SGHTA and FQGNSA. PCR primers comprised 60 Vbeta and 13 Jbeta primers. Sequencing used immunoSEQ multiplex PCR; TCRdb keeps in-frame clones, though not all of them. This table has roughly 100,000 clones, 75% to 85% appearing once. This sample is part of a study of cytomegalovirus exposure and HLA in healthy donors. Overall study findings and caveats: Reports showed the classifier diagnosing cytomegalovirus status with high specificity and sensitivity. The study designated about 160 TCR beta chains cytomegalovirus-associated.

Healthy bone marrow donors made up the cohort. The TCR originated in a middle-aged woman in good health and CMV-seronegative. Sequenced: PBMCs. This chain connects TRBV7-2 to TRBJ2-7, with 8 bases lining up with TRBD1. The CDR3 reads CASSSRGLYEQYF. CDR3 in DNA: TGTGCCAGCAGCAGCAGGGGGCTCTACGAGCAGTACTTC.